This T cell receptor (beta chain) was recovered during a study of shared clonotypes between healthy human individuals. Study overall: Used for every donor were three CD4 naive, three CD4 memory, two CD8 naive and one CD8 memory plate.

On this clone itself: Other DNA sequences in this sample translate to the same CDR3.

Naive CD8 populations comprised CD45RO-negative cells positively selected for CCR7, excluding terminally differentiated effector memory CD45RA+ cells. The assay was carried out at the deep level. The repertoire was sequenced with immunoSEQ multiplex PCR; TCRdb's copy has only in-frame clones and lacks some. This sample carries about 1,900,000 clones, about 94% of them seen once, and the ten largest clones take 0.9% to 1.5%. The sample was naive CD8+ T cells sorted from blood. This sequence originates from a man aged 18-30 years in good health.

The DNA for the CDR3 is TGTGCCAGCAGCTTAAGAGGGACTGGCTATGGCTACACCTTC. Its translation is CASSLRGTGYGYTF. The genes are TRBV5-4 and TRBJ1-2; possible D gene TRBD1, 5 bases. Germline CDR1 SGHNT, CDR2 YYREEE (reference sequence). The ends were cut back, 2 bases at V and 4 bases at J, with 12 bases in the middle. This CDR3 comprises 14 residues.